This T cell receptor beta chain was profiled in a study of PD-1 blockade in classical Hodgkin lymphoma. Study findings and constraints: Similar baseline diversity was found in complete responders and newly diagnosed patients.

There are a few counts of this clone. Its antigen is not known. Every patient was affected by relapse after autologous stem cell transplantation, while exposure to brentuximab vedotin was not uniform. V was pared by 2 bases and J by 5 bases, with 12 bases between. Germline lookup yields CDR1 LNHNV and CDR2 YYDKDF (reference sequence). The CDR3 runs to 15 residues. Profiling relied on immunoSEQ multiplex PCR, and the TCRdb table lists in-frame clones only, not all of them. The repertoire holds about 110,000 clones, with 80% to 90% as singletons. This sequence was found in a human donor with classical Hodgkin lymphoma. The chain employs TRBV15 and TRBJ1-4, with a possible D match to TRBD1 (5 bases). Source: peripheral blood mononuclear cells (PBMCs), taken before the second cycle of nivolumab. CDR3 sequence: CATSRNPGSNEKLFF. The CDR3 region has the DNA TGTGCCACCAGCAGAAATCCAGGGTCGAATGAAAAACTGTTTTTT.